This T cell receptor beta chain was retrieved from a study of CD8+ T cells in alopecia areata. Following RNA extraction, reverse transcription yielded cDNA that acted as the sequencing template. Generated by immunoSEQ multiplex PCR, the TCRdb table keeps only in-frame clones and is missing some. The table lists 90,000 to 130,000 clones, roughly 55% of them singletons. This clone was counted a single time. The treatment is: oral pan-JAK inhibitor, 5-10 mg twice daily. It was from alopecia areata patients that lesional scalp punch biopsies and peripheral blood were collected. V shed 3 bases and J shed 5 bases, with 10 bases lying between them. Per the germline V gene, CDR1 is SEHNR and CDR2 is FQNEAQ (reference sequence). The CDR3 is 13 amino acids.

The specimen was CD8+ T cells sorted from blood, collected at week 24, from a patient treated with tofacitinib. The TCR comes from a human donor with alopecia areata. The V gene is TRBV7-9, the J gene TRBJ1-2, with a weak D call TRBD1 (6 bases). The CDR3 protein is CASSLGASYGYTF. DNA for the CDR3: TGTGCCAGCAGCTTGGGGGCCAGTTATGGCTACACCTTC.